The 28 T cell receptor beta chains presented below share a single source sample, sequenced in a study of sequential checkpoint blockade in melanoma. Measured with immunoSEQ multiplex PCR; TCRdb has only the in-frame clones, and not every one. The sample gives 25,000 to 35,000 clones, approximately 91% of which show up once; roughly 15% is in the top ten. Treatment of the sample: randomized to nivolumab then ipilimumab (arm A) or the reverse (arm B). The sequences come from CD8+ T cells sorted from blood (inferred from file names), collected from a patient given nivolumab and ipilimumab in sequence. All receptors derive from a human donor with melanoma.

The chain links TRBV30 to TRBJ1-1, with unresolved D. The CDR3 extends over 11 amino acids. Germline CDR1 GTSNPN, CDR2 SVGIG (reference sequence). The V end was cut by 4 bases, the J end by 8 bases, with 11 bases between. The CDR3 sequence is CAWNVGLEAFF. The CDR3 DNA reads TGTGCCTGGAACGTCGGACTCGAAGCTTTCTTT.

The genes are TRBV7-6 and TRBJ2-1; 11 nucleotides match TRBD1. The CDR3 extends over 15 amino acids. The germline gives CDR1 SGHVS, CDR2 FNYEAQ. After removal of 5 bases from V and 4 bases from J, the junction contained 4 bases not matched to a gene. The CDR3 coding sequence is TGTGCCAGCAGCCCCGGGACAGGGGGTTACAATGAGCAGTTCTTC. Amino acid sequence: CASSPGTGGYNEQFF.

The chain uses TRBV4-2 and TRBJ2-3; maybe TRBD2 (6 bases). The CDR3 has 15 amino acids. The V gene lost 0 bases and the J gene lost 7 bases, with 14 bases spanning the gap. CDR1 is LGHNA and CDR2 is YNFKEQ in the germline V gene. The DNA of the CDR3 is TGTGCCAGCAGCCAAGAGCGGCCAGCGGGCTATACGCAGTATTTT. Translating gives CASSQERPAGYTQYF.

The chain recombines TRBV7-2 with TRBJ2-7; weak D call: TRBD2 (6 bases). Per the germline V gene, CDR1 is SGHTA and CDR2 is FQGNSA. The V end lost 5 bases, the J end lost 7 bases, and 18 bases lay between the germline ends. The CDR3 sequence is 14 residues long. The CDR3 here is CASSHLGGLREQYF. CDR3 sequence (DNA): TGTGCCAGCAGCCACCTTGGGGGGTTGCGAGAGCAGTACTTC.

This clone has only a few counts. V gene TRBV13 combines with J gene TRBJ2-3, with D maybe TRBD2 (5 bases). CDR1 and CDR2 from the germline V gene are PRHDT and FYEKMQ (reference sequence). Trimming removed 2 bases at V and 2 bases at J, with 8 bases between. There are 14 residues in the CDR3. In nucleotides, the CDR3 is TGTGCCAGCAGCTTACGGGGTGCCACAGATACGCAGTATTTT. Its protein product is CASSLRGATDTQYF.

This clone was seen once. The CDR3 DNA sequence: TGTGCCAGCAGCTCATCTAGGGGAGCTTTCTTT. This translates into CASSSSRGAFF. This sequence joins TRBV5-5 and TRBJ1-1; D might be TRBD1 (5 bases). The CDR3 spans 11 residues. V lost 3 bases and J lost 10, with 10 bases in between. Looked up from germline, CDR1 is SGHKS and CDR2 is YYEKEE (reference sequence).

In this sample, this clone turned up once. V is TRBV6-6 and J is TRBJ2-3; the match to TRBD2 covers 7 bases. Losses at the gene ends were 2 bases for V and 1 base for J; bases not matched to a gene: 6. This CDR3 region has 16 residues. Per the germline V gene, CDR1 is MNHNY and CDR2 is SVGAGI (reference sequence). In nucleotides, the CDR3 is TGTGCCAGCAGTTACCCCGAGCGGGGCCGCACAGATACGCAGTATTTT. Its translation is CASSYPERGRTDTQYF.

This chain connects TRBV7-3 to TRBJ2-1, with 16 bases aligning to TRBD2. The CDR3 contains 18 residues. CDR1 is SGHTA, CDR2 FQGTGA, per germline. The V and J ends lost 4 bases and 5 bases, in that order; junction bases with no gene match: 8. As DNA, the CDR3 is TGTGCCAGCAGCTGGGGACTAGCGGGGGGGAGTATCGACAATGAGCAGTTCTTC. This encodes CASSWGLAGGSIDNEQFF.

J is TRBJ2-4 and V is TRBV29-1; 8 bases line up with TRBD1. With V trimmed by 7 bases and J by 2 bases, 4 bases remained unmatched. The CDR3 is made up of 13 amino acids. The germline V gene encodes CDR1 SQVTM and CDR2 ANQGSEA. The CDR3 DNA sequence: TGCAGCGCCCGACAGGGGACCAAAAACATTCAGTACTTC. Its protein product is CSARQGTKNIQYF.

This chain uses TRBV19 with TRBJ1-1; 8 positions agree with TRBD1. The CDR3 length is 11 residues. The junction had 1 base not matched to a gene; V was cut back by 5 bases and J by 8 bases. CDR1 and CDR2 (germline): LNHDA, SQIVND (reference sequence). In DNA form, the CDR3 reads TGTGCCAGTAGTCCAGGGGGCGAAGCTTTCTTT. This sequence encodes CASSPGGEAFF.

In this sample, this clone turned up once. The rearrangement uses TRBV5-5 and TRBJ1-2; no clear D gene. V lost 0 bases, J lost 4 bases, and 10 bases lay in between. CDR1 and CDR2 from the germline V gene are SGHKS and YYEKEE (reference sequence). There are 14 residues in the CDR3. The CDR3 nucleotides read TGTGCCAGCAGCTTGGGGCGGATTTTCTATGGCTACACCTTC. Its translation is CASSLGRIFYGYTF.

In this sample, this clone turned up once. The chain couples TRBV19 to TRBJ2-2, with 7 bases fitting TRBD2. The germline gives CDR1 LNHDA, CDR2 SQIVND (reference sequence). V gave up 3 bases and J gave up 1 base; unmatched junction bases: 11. The CDR3 sequence is 18 residues long. The CDR3 spells CASSIKGGWEENTGELFF. The CDR3, as DNA: TGTGCCAGTAGTATTAAGGGAGGGTGGGAGGAGAACACCGGGGAGCTGTTTTTT.

The chain is built from TRBV27 and TRBJ1-1; D gene ambiguous. The CDR3 totals 14 residues. V dropped 4 bases and J dropped 0 bases, with 9 bases sitting between them. The germline CDR1 and CDR2 sequences are MNHEY and SMNVEV (reference sequence). The CDR3 DNA reads TGTGCCAGCAGTTCGTCGGCGGTGAACACTGAAGCTTTCTTT. Encoded protein: CASSSSAVNTEAFF.

The chain joins TRBV28 to TRBJ1-1; D possibly corresponds to TRBD1 (6 bases). V dropped 3 bases and J dropped 4 bases, with 12 bases sitting between them. The CDR3 loop spans 14 amino acids. The germline V gene has CDR1 MDHEN and CDR2 SYDVKM. DNA of the CDR3: TGTGCCAGCAGTTTGACCAGGGGTTCCACTGAAGCTTTCTTT. Translating it yields CASSLTRGSTEAFF.

DNA of the CDR3: TGTGCCAGCAGACCCGAGGACAGGGGAGGTTACGAGCAGTACTTC. This translates into CASRPEDRGGYEQYF. This sequence joins TRBV7-9 and TRBJ2-7; 9 bases agree with TRBD1. The CDR3 sequence is 15 residues long. Germline CDR1 SEHNR, CDR2 FQNEAQ (reference sequence). With V trimmed by 6 bases and J by 4 bases, 10 bases remained unmatched.

In this sample, this clone turned up a few times. The chain recombines TRBV27 with TRBJ2-3; weak D call: TRBD2 (6 bases). This CDR3 has 15 residues. Per germline, CDR1 MNHEY and CDR2 SMNVEV (reference sequence). V was shortened by 1 base and J by 3 bases, with 11 bases between the two germline ends. The CDR3, as DNA: TGTGCCAGCAGTTTATATCCGGGAGCGACAGATACGCAGTATTTT. Translation gives CASSLYPGATDTQYF.

This clone has more than one count but fewer than ten. This chain uses TRBV19 with TRBJ1-4; TRBD1 matches 7 bases. Per the germline V gene, CDR1 is LNHDA and CDR2 is SQIVND (reference sequence). The CDR3 length is 15 residues. Trimming took 3 bases from V and 8 from J; bases not matched to a gene: 9. CDR3 sequence: CASSITGVPSEKLFF. The CDR3 DNA reads TGTGCCAGTAGTATCACAGGGGTGCCTTCCGAAAAACTGTTTTTT.

This rearrangement joins TRBV6-5 to TRBJ2-4; weak D call: TRBD2 (6 bases). Looked up from germline, CDR1 is MNHEY and CDR2 is SVGAGI. CDR3 length: 12 residues. Deletions cut 6 bases from V and 6 bases from J, with 9 bases between. In nucleotides, the CDR3 is TGTGCCAGCAGGAGGGACTCAAACATTCAGTACTTC. It codes for CASRRDSNIQYF.

The chain couples TRBV9 to TRBJ2-3; the match to TRBD2 covers 7 bases. Germline CDR1 SGDLS, CDR2 YYNGEE. V gave up 0 bases and J gave up 6 bases; unmatched junction bases: 7. The CDR3 sequence is 15 residues long. The CDR3 loop is CASSVGSAGLDTQYF. The DNA for the CDR3 is TGTGCCAGCAGCGTAGGCTCAGCGGGGCTGGATACGCAGTATTTT.

The V and J genes are TRBV7-2 and TRBJ2-7, with 7 bases lining up with TRBD2. Germline loops: CDR1 SGHTA, CDR2 FQGNSA. V was pared by 5 bases and J by 5 bases, with 3 bases of the junction left unmatched. The CDR3 totals 12 residues. CDR3 in amino acids: CASSGTSDEQYV. CDR3 nucleotide sequence: TGTGCCAGCAGCGGTACTAGCGACGAGCAGTACGTC.

This clone was seen only once. The gene calls are TRBV6-5 and TRBJ2-1; D unresolved. V dropped 0 bases and J dropped 7 bases, with 10 bases sitting between them. Germline V gene sequence: CDR1 MNHEY, CDR2 SVGAGI. The CDR3 extends over 14 amino acids. The CDR3: CASSYSARSNEQFF. The CDR3 nucleotides read TGTGCCAGCAGTTACTCAGCCCGGAGTAATGAGCAGTTCTTC.

The chain combines TRBV9 with TRBJ2-7, with D perhaps TRBD2 (6 bases). V lost 5 bases and J 4 bases, leaving 10 bases between the germline ends. The CDR3 is 12 residues long. The germline V gene encodes CDR1 SGDLS and CDR2 YYNGEE. CDR3 in amino acids: CASSPGTYEQYF. CDR3 sequence (DNA): TGTGCCAGCAGTCCAGGGACTTACGAGCAGTACTTC. The full variable domain, its missing parts supplied by reference TRBV9 and TRBJ2-7, is DSGVTQTPKHLITATGQRVTLRCSPRSGDLSVYWYQQSLDQGLQFLIQYYNGEERAKGNILERFSAQQFPDLHSELNLSSLELGDSALYFCASSPGTYEQYFGPGTRLTVT.

Notes on this clone: Other DNA sequences in the sample encode the same CDR3. The chain has TRBV27 and TRBJ2-7; no clear D. The V gene lost 3 bases and the J gene lost 0 bases, with 6 bases spanning the gap. This CDR3 contains 13 residues. In germline, CDR1 is MNHEY, CDR2 SMNVEV (reference sequence). The CDR3 here is CASSFSSSYEQYF. CDR3 DNA sequence: TGTGCCAGCAGTTTTAGTAGCTCCTACGAGCAGTACTTC.

The CDR3, as DNA: TGTGCCAGTAGTATACAAGGACAGGGAGATTCCCTCCTCTACGAGCAGTACTTC. Protein sequence: CASSIQGQGDSLLYEQYF. This chain links TRBV19 with TRBJ2-5; 8 nucleotides line up with TRBD1. Judging by the DNA end, TRBJ2-7 fits better; the J call may be wrong. The V gene's germline CDR1 is LNHDA and CDR2 SQIVND (reference sequence). The CDR3 runs 18 residues.

In the case of this clone: Mismatch with germline at one junction end may stem from a read error. This chain uses TRBV27 with TRBJ1-2, with D tentatively TRBD1 (6 bases). The CDR3 loop spans 15 amino acids. Germline V CDR1 and CDR2: MNHEY, SMNVEV (reference sequence). The CDR3 spells CASSISPGANHGYTF. DNA of the CDR3: TGTGCCAGCAGTATATCCCCAGGGGCGAACCATGGCTACACCTTC.

V and J are TRBV19 and TRBJ2-3; 9 nucleotides match TRBD2. CDR3 length: 16 amino acids. After removal of 1 base from V and 2 bases from J, the junction contained 4 bases not matched to a gene. The germline V gene encodes CDR1 LNHDA and CDR2 SQIVND (reference sequence). DNA of the CDR3: TGTGCCAGTAGTATAGCTAGCGGGGATTACACAGATACGCAGTATTTT. It translates to CASSIASGDYTDTQYF.

This clone was picked up a small number of times. This chain links TRBV7-8 with TRBJ1-3; 7 bases match TRBD1. Unmatched junction bases numbered 4, after V lost 5 bases and J lost 0 bases. The CDR3 contains 15 residues. Germline V gene sequence: CDR1 SGHVS, CDR2 FQNEAQ. The CDR3 region has the DNA TGTGCCAGCAGCATAGGGACAGTCTCTGGAAACACCATATATTTT. It is translated as CASSIGTVSGNTIYF.

J is TRBJ2-7 and V is TRBV7-2; 11 positions agree with TRBD2. V lost 4 bases to trimming and J lost 2 bases; unmatched junction nucleotides: 4. The CDR3 is 15 residues long. Germline V gene lookup returns CDR1 SGHTA and CDR2 FQGNSA. The CDR3 DNA reads as TGTGCCAGCAGCTACCGGACTAGCGGGCCCTACGAGCAGTACTTC. Amino acids: CASSYRTSGPYEQYF.